This T cell receptor beta chain was captured by sequencing in a study of T cell changes during pregnancy in multiple sclerosis. Data came from immunoSEQ multiplex PCR; TCRdb stores just in-frame clones and leaves some out. The table includes approximately 70,000 clones, 92% detected once. The CDR3 runs to 13 residues. Unmatched junction bases numbered 3, after V lost 3 bases and J lost 5 bases. Germline values: CDR1 SGHKS, CDR2 YYEKEE (reference sequence). The TCR was taken from a female donor with multiple sclerosis, enrolled in a pregnancy study. The specimen comprised peripheral blood, sampled in the second trimester of pregnancy. The chain has TRBV5-5 and TRBJ1-1; 8 bases map to TRBD1. The CDR3 sequence: CASSSDRVTEAFF. The CDR3 DNA reads TGTGCCAGCAGCTCGGACAGGGTAACTGAAGCTTTCTTT.